These 15 T cell receptor beta chains were sequenced from one sample in a study of blood T cell repertoires in COVID-19. Clones were sequenced by immunoSEQ multiplex PCR, and TCRdb holds only the in-frame ones, with some missing. This sample has some 100,000 clones; roughly nine tenths occur once, and the top ten carry about 1%. The sequenced material came from peripheral blood. Every receptor here comes from a man aged 60 to 69 with acute or convalescent COVID-19.

The chain recombines TRBV5-4 with TRBJ1-4; 7 nucleotides agree with TRBD1. The V gene's germline CDR1 is SGHNT and CDR2 YYREEE (reference sequence). The length of the CDR3 is 16 residues. V trimming: 4 bases; J trimming: 6 bases; junction bases outside the gene matches: 12. The CDR3 nucleotides read TGTGCCAGCAGCAGAACAGGGGCTAATAGGGATGAAAAACTGTTTTTT. It is translated as CASSRTGANRDEKLFF.

The V call is TRBV15, the J call TRBJ2-3; 7 positions match TRBD2. This CDR3 comprises 17 residues. The germline V gene encodes CDR1 LNHNV and CDR2 YYDKDF (reference sequence). Germline trimming cut 0 bases from V and 3 bases from J; bases unmatched to any gene: 9. In DNA form, the CDR3 reads TGTGCCACCAGCAGAGATGGTGGCGGGAGTACGACAGATACGCAGTATTTT. Amino acid sequence: CATSRDGGGSTTDTQYF.

This rearrangement joins TRBV4-2 to TRBJ2-1; 9 nucleotides align to TRBD2. The germline V gene has CDR1 LGHNA and CDR2 YNFKEQ. V lost 1 base, J lost 7 bases, and 14 bases stayed unmatched. This CDR3 region has 18 residues. DNA of the CDR3: TGTGCCAGCAGCCAAGGTCGGTTAGCGGGAGACGTAGGGAATGAGCAGTTCTTC. It specifies CASSQGRLAGDVGNEQFF.

The chain has TRBV9 and TRBJ2-2, with TRBD2 matching 10 bases. Germline V gene data show CDR1 as SGDLS and CDR2 as YYNGEE. The CDR3 runs 17 residues. The J segment lost 4 bases and the V segment lost 4 bases, leaving 10 bases of the junction unmatched. CDR3 nucleotide sequence: TGTGCCAGCAGCCCCCACCCCAGCGGGAGGGCCACCGGGGAGCTGTTTTTT. Its protein is CASSPHPSGRATGELFF.

V gene TRBV12-5 combines with J gene TRBJ1-5, with D uncertain. With 9 bases removed from V and 0 bases from J, the gap between germline ends came to 12 bases. From germline, CDR1 is LGHNT and CDR2 FRNRAP. This CDR3 region has 14 residues. The CDR3 region is CASSGTPSNQPQHF. CDR3 in DNA: TGTGCTAGCTCAGGCACACCTAGCAATCAGCCCCAGCATTTT.

The CDR3 loop is CASRVGQENEKLFF. The CDR3 DNA reads as TGTGCCAGCAGAGTAGGACAGGAGAATGAAAAACTGTTTTTT. The rearrangement joins TRBV6-5 to TRBJ1-4; 7 bases map to TRBD1. Looked up from germline, CDR1 is MNHEY and CDR2 is SVGAGI. The V and J ends lost 6 bases and 5 bases, in that order; junction bases with no gene match: 6. The CDR3 consists of 14 residues.

This chain uses TRBV19 with TRBJ1-5; tentatively, D is TRBD1 (5 bases). CDR3 length equals 16 residues. V dropped 3 bases and J dropped 7 bases, with 19 bases sitting between them. Germline loops: CDR1 LNHDA, CDR2 SQIVND (reference sequence). Here the CDR3 reads CASSISFGARSQPQHF. CDR3 coding DNA: TGTGCCAGTAGTATTTCATTTGGGGCGCGTAGCCAGCCCCAGCATTTT.

V gene TRBV29-1 combines with J gene TRBJ1-4; no firm D call. Trimming took off 4 bases at V and 8 bases at J, with 8 bases between the two ends. This CDR3 region has 11 residues. Germline V gene lookup returns CDR1 SQVTM and CDR2 ANQGSEA. CDR3 sequence (DNA): TGCAGCGTTGGGGAGCCAGAAAAACTGTTTTTT. Translating it yields CSVGEPEKLFF.

The J gene is TRBJ2-5, the V gene TRBV30; D is perhaps TRBD1 (5 bases). Trimming cost V 6 bases and J 2 bases, with 13 bases left between them. CDR1 and CDR2 from the germline V gene are GTSNPN and SVGIG (reference sequence). This CDR3 region has 13 residues. The CDR3 DNA reads TGTGCCTGCAGGACACCTCAACAAGAGACCCAGTACTTC. It translates to CACRTPQQETQYF.

This clone was counted once. This chain connects TRBV23-1 to TRBJ1-2; 7 nucleotides line up with TRBD1. TRBV23-1 belongs to the ORF category, with a function that is uncertain. V lost 4 bases to trimming and J lost 7 bases; unmatched junction nucleotides: 9. The CDR3 is 14 amino acids. CDR3 sequence: CASSLKTGRTGYTF. The DNA of the CDR3 is TGCGCCAGCAGTCTAAAGACAGGGCGTACTGGCTACACCTTC.

The CDR3 spells CASTSPGQETQYF. The CDR3 region has the DNA TGCGCCAGCACCTCACCGGGGCAAGAGACCCAGTACTTC. The rearrangement uses TRBV5-1 and TRBJ2-5, with D possibly being TRBD2 (5 bases). Trimming cost V 6 bases and J 2 bases, with 11 bases left between them. This CDR3 has 13 residues. From germline, CDR1 is SGHRS and CDR2 YFSETQ.

This chain joins TRBV6-1 and TRBJ1-5, with TRBD1 identical over 7 bases. Germline V lookup: CDR1 MNHNS, CDR2 SASEGT. V dropped 1 base and J dropped 4; count of bases not matched to a gene: 13. CDR3 size: 18 residues. The CDR3 loop is CASSEERSLTGWNQPQHF. Here the CDR3 DNA reads TGTGCCAGCAGTGAAGAAAGATCCTTGACAGGGTGGAATCAGCCCCAGCATTTT.

The chain uses TRBV30 and TRBJ2-5, with TRBD1 as a possible D gene (6 bases). The CDR3 spans 13 residues. V lost 7 bases and J lost 5, with 17 bases in between. CDR1 is GTSNPN and CDR2 is SVGIG in the germline V gene (reference sequence). CDR3 protein: CASSQGNRETQYF. CDR3 nucleotides: TGTGCCTCCTCACAGGGAAATAGGGAGACCCAGTACTTC.

This chain connects TRBV6-2 or TRBV6-3 to TRBJ1-2; possibly TRBD1 for D (5 bases). V was cut by 2 bases and J by 6 bases, with 13 bases left in between. Germline CDR1 and CDR2: MNHEY and SVGEGT. The CDR3 runs 14 residues. The DNA for the CDR3 is TGTGCCAGCAGTTACATGCTGTCGGGGGATGGCTACACCTTC. As protein: CASSYMLSGDGYTF.

The chain employs TRBV21-1 and TRBJ2-7; the table assigns TRBD2, which was not confirmed against the DNA. TRBV21-1 is reported as a pseudogene. The CDR3 spans 15 residues. The CDR3 region is CASSKGRGNVYEQYV. The CDR3 DNA reads as TGTGCCAGCAGCAAAGGACGAGGGAATGTCTACGAGCAGTACGTC.